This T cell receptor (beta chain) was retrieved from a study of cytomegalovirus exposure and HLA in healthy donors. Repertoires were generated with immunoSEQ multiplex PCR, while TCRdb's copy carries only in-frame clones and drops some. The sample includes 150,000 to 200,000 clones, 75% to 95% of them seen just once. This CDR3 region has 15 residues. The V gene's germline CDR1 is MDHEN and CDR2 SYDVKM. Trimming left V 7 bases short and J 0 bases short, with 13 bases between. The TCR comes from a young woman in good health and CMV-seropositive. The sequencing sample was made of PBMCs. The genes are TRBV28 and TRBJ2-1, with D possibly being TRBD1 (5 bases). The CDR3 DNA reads TGTGCCAGCACCCCGCGACAGTCCTCCTACAATGAGCAGTTCTTC. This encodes CASTPRQSSYNEQFF.